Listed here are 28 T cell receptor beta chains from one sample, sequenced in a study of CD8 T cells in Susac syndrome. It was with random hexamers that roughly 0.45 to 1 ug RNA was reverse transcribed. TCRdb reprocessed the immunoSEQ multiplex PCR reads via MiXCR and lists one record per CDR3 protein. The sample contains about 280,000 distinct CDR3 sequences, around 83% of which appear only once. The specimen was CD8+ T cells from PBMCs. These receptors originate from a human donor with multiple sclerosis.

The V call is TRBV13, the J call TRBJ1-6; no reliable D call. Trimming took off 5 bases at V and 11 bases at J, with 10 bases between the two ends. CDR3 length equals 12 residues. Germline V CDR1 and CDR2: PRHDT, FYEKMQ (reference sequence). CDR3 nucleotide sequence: TGTGCCAGCAGCCCCGTTAGGGCACCCCTCCACTTT. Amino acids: CASSPVRAPLHF.

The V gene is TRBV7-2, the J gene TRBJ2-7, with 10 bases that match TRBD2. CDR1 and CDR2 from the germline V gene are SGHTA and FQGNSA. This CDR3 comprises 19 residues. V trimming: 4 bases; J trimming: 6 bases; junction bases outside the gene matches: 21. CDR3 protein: CASSSPREAGGPVSSEQYF. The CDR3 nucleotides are TGTGCCAGCAGCTCCCCGAGGGAAGCGGGAGGGCCGGTTTCAAGCGAGCAGTACTTC. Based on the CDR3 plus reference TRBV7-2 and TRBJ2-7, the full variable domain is GAGVSQSPSNKVTEKGKDVELRCDPISGHTALYWYRQSLGQGLEFLIYFQGNSAPDKSGLPSDRFSAERTGGSVSTLTIQRTQQEDSAVYLCASSSPREAGGPVSSEQYFGPGTRLTVT.

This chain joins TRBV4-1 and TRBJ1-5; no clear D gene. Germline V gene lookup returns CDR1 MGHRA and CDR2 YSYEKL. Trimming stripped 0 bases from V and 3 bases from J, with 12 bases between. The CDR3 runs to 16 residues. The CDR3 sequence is CASSQDEGGFNQPQHF. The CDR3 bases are TGCGCCAGCAGCCAAGATGAGGGAGGATTCAATCAGCCCCAGCATTTT.

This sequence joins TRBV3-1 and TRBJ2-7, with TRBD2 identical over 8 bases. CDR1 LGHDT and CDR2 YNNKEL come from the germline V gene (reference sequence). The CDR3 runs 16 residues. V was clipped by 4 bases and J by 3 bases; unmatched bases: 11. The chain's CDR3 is CASSRGHWREDYEQYF. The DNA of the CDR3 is TGTGCCAGCAGCCGCGGCCATTGGCGGGAGGACTACGAGCAGTACTTC.

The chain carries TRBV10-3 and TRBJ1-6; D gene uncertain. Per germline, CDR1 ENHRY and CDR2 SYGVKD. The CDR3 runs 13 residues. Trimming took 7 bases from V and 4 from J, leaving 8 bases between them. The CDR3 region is CAINPQYNSPLHF. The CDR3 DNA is TGTGCCATCAACCCTCAATATAATTCACCCCTCCACTTT.

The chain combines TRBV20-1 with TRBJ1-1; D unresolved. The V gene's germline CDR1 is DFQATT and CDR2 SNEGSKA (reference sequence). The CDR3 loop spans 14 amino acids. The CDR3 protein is CTRHGSLEGTEAFF. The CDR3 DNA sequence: TGCACCCGACATGGCAGCCTGGAAGGGACTGAAGCTTTCTTT.

Here the CDR3 DNA reads TGTGCCAGCAGTACTATTACTTGGAACACTGAAGCTTTCTTT. As protein: CASSTITWNTEAFF. This rearrangement joins TRBV2 to TRBJ1-1; no definite D call. This CDR3 is 14 amino acids long. CDR1 is SNHLY and CDR2 is FYNNEI in the germline V gene. V lost 5 bases and J 1 base, leaving 11 bases between the germline ends.

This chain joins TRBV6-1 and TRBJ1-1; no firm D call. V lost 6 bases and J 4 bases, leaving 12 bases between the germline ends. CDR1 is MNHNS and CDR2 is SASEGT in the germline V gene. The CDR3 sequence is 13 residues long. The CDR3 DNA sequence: TGTGCCAGCAGCTTTTACTGGAGCACTGAAGCTTTCTTT. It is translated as CASSFYWSTEAFF.

The CDR3 here is CASNLPIGEGGWRTEAFF. CDR3 coding DNA: TGTGCCAGCAACCTCCCGATCGGAGAGGGGGGATGGCGGACTGAAGCTTTCTTT. This sequence joins TRBV28 and TRBJ1-1; the D gene is possibly TRBD1 (6 bases). V lost 7 bases and J lost 5, with 29 bases in between. The germline CDR1 and CDR2 sequences are MDHEN and SYDVKM. This CDR3 contains 18 residues.

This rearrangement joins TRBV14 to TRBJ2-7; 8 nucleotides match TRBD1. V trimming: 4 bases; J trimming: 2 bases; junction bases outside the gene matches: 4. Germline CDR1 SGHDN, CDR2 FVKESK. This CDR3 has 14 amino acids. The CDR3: CASSRTGLAYEQYF. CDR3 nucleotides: TGTGCCAGCAGCCGGACAGGGCTGGCCTACGAGCAGTACTTC. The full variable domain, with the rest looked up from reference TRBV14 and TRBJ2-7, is EAGVTQFPSHSVIEKGQTVTLRCDPISGHDNLYWYRRVMGKEIKFLLHFVKESKQDESGMPNNRFLAERTGGTYSTLKVQPAELEDSGVYFCASSRTGLAYEQYFGPGTRLTVT.

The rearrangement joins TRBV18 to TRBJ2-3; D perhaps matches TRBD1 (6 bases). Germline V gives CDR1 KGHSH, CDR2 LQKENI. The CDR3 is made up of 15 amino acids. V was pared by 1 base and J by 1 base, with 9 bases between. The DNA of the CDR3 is TGTGCCAGCTCACCACAGGGGGTCGGCACAGATACGCAGTATTTT. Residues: CASSPQGVGTDTQYF.

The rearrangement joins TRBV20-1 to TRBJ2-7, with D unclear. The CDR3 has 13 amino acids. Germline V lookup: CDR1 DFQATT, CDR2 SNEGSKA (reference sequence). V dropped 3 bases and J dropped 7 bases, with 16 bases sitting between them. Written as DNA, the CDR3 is TGCAGTGCTAGTGACTCGTCTCAGTATGAGCAGTACTTC. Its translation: CSASDSSQYEQYF.

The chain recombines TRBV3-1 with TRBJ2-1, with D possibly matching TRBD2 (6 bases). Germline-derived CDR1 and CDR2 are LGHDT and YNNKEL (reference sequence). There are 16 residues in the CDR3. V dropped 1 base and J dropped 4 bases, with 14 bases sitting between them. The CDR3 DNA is TGTGCCAGCAGCCAAGTTTTGGGAGGCGAGTACAATGAGCAGTTCTTC. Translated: CASSQVLGGEYNEQFF.

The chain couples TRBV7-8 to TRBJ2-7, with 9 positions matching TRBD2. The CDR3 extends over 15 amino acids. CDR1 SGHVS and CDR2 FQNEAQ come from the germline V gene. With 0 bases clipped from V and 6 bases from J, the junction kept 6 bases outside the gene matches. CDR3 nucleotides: TGTGCCAGCAGCTTAGCGCAACTAGCGGGTCGCGAGCAGTACTTC. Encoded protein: CASSLAQLAGREQYF.

This CDR3 is CATSDGTEAFF. CDR3 DNA: TGTGCCACCAGTGACGGGACTGAAGCTTTCTTT. The rearrangement links TRBV24-1 to TRBJ1-1; no firm D call. The CDR3 length is 11 residues. The V end lost 4 bases, the J end lost 5 bases, and 4 bases lay between the germline ends. CDR1 KGHDR and CDR2 SFDVKD come from the germline V gene.

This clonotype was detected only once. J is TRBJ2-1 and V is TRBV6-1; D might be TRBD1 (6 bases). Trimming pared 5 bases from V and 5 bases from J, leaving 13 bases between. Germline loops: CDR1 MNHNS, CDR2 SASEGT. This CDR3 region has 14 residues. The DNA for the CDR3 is TGTGCCAGCAGTTATACAGGGATACACAATGAGCAGTTCTTC. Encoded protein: CASSYTGIHNEQFF.

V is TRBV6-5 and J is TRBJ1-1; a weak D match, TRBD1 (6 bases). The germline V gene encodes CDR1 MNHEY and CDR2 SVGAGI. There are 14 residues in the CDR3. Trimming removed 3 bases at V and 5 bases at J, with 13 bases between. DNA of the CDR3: TGTGCCAGCAGTTATCCGGGGGGGCGTACTGAAGCTTTCTTT. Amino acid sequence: CASSYPGGRTEAFF.

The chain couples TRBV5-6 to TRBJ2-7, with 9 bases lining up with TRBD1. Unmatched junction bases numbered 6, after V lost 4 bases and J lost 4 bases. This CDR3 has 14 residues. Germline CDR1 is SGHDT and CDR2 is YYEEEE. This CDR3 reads CASSPGQGMYEQYF. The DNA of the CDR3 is TGTGCCAGCAGCCCAGGACAGGGGATGTACGAGCAGTACTTC.

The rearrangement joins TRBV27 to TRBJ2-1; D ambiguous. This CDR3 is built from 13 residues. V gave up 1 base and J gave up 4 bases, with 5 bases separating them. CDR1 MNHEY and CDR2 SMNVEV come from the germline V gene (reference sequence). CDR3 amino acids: CASSLWGYNEQFF. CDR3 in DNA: TGTGCCAGCAGTTTATGGGGATACAATGAGCAGTTCTTC.

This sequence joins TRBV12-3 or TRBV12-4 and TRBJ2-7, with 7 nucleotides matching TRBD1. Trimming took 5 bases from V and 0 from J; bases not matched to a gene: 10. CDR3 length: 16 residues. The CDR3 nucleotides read TGTGCCAGCAGTACCGGGACAGAGGCATCCTCCTACGAGCAGTACTTC. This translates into CASSTGTEASSYEQYF.

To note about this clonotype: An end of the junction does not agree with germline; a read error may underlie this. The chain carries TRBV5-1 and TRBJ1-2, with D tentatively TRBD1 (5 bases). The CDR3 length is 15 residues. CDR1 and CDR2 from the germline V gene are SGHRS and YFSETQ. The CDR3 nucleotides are TGCGCCAGCAGTCCCGGGACGGTAGCTAACTATGGCTACGCCTTC. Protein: CASSPGTVANYGYAF.

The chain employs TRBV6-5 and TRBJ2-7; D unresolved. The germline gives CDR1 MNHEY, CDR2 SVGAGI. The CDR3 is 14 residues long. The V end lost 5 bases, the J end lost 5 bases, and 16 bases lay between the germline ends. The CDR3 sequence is CASSKSAEVDEQYF. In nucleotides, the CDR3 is TGTGCCAGCAGTAAGAGCGCAGAGGTTGACGAGCAGTACTTC.

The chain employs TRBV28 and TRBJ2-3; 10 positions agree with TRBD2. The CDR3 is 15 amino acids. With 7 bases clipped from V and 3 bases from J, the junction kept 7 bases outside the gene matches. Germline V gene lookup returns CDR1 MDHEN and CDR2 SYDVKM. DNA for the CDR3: TGTGCCAGCACCCAGGGACTAGCGCGGACAGATACGCAGTATTTT. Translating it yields CASTQGLARTDTQYF.

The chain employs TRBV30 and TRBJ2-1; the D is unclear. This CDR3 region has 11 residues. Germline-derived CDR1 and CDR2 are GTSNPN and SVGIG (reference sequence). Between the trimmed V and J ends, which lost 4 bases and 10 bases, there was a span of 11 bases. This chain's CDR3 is CAWNRGLEQFF. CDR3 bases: TGTGCCTGGAATCGTGGTTTGGAGCAGTTCTTC.

The CDR3 coding sequence is TGTGCCAGCAGTGAAGTACCGGGACTAGCGGGACAAAATGAGCAGTTCTTC. Its protein product is CASSEVPGLAGQNEQFF. The J gene is TRBJ2-1, the V gene TRBV2, with 13 bases aligning to TRBD2. The CDR3 length is 17 residues. The germline CDR1 and CDR2 sequences are SNHLY and FYNNEI. J gave up 7 bases and V 1 base, and 7 bases lay outside the gene matches.

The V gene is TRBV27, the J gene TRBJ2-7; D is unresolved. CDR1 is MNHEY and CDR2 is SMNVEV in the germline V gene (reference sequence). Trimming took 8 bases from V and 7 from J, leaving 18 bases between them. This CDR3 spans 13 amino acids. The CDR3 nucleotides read TGTGCCAGCGCGGCCACCCCACTACGAGAGCAGTACTTC. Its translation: CASAATPLREQYF.

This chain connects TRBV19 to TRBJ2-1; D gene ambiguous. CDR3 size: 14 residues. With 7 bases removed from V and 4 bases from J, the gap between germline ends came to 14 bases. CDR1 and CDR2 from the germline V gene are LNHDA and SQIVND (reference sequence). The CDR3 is CASKKRDGYNEQFF. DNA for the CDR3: TGTGCCAGTAAGAAGCGCGACGGGTACAATGAGCAGTTCTTC.

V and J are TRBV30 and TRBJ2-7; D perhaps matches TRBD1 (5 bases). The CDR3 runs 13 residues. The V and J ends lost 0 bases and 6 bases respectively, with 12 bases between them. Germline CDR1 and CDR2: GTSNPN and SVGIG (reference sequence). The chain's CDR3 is CAWSVGQLSEQYF. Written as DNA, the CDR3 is TGTGCCTGGAGTGTAGGACAACTTAGCGAGCAGTACTTC.